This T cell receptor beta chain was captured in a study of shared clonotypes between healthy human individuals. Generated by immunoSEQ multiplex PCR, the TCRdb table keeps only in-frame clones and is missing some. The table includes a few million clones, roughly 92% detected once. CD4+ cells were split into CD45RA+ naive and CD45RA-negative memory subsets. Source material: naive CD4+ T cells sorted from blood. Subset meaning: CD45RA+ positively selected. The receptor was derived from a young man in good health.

The CDR3 nucleotides are TGTGCCAGCAGCACCCGACAGGGGGCTCGCACTGAAGCTTTCTTT. Encoded protein: CASSTRQGARTEAFF. This chain uses TRBV5-6 with TRBJ1-1, with 10 bases that match TRBD1. The CDR3 runs to 15 residues. Unmatched junction bases numbered 7, after V lost 4 bases and J lost 4 bases. Germline lookup yields CDR1 SGHDT and CDR2 YYEEEE.